This T cell receptor beta chain was captured in a study of regulatory T cells in long-lasting Graves disease. Combining iRepertoire HTBI primers with Arm-PCR of CDR3 regions, the authors built TCR beta libraries. Each CDR3 protein is one row after TCRdb ran MiXCR on the multiplex PCR reads. Here the sample spans 450,000 to 500,000 distinct CDR3 sequences, about 17% being singletons. Germline-derived CDR1 and CDR2 are MNHEY and SVGAGI. The CDR3 covers 14 residues. The V gene end was trimmed by 4 bases and the J gene end by 5 bases; junction bases not matched to a gene: 6. Time point in this sample: newly diagnosed GD, antithyroid drugs for less than 3 months. Scientists built the TCR library using RNA that was extracted from PBMCs. The count of this clonotype is one. Another study also made use of these data, one on T cells in Graves' hyperthyroidism and ophthalmopathy.

The receptor was derived from a man aged 35-49 years with Graves disease. The V call is TRBV6-5, the J call TRBJ2-7; TRBD1 aligns across 9 bases. The sequences come from peripheral blood mononuclear cells (PBMCs), collected at new diagnosis, from a patient treated with antithyroid drugs. The CDR3 nucleotides read TGTGCCAGCAGTTCGGCCGGGACAGGGCACGAGCAGTACTTC. Translating gives CASSSAGTGHEQYF.